The 14 T cell receptor beta chains given below trace back to one sample, sequenced in a study of CD8 T cells in ankylosing spondylitis. General study findings and limits: What appeared characteristic of ankylosing spondylitis blood was a TCR beta motif of seven to nine highly homologous variants.

TCRdb fed the 5' RACE reads into MiXCR, producing one record per CDR3 protein. The table has a few hundred thousand distinct CDR3 sequences, about 13% seen once. What these receptors recognize is not known. Sequencing was done on a sample of blood, either unsorted or a sorted T cell fraction (not recorded which). These TCRs come from a male donor with ankylosing spondylitis.

This clonotype was detected only a few times. V and J are TRBV12-3 or TRBV12-4 and TRBJ2-1; 7 bases line up with TRBD1. This CDR3 is built from 12 residues. V lost 6 bases to trimming and J lost 9 bases; unmatched junction nucleotides: 5. CDR3 nucleotide sequence: TGTGCCAGCAGCCGACAGGGCAGTGAGCAGTTCTTC. This translates into CASSRQGSEQFF.

This clonotype was detected a few times. V usage is TRBV5-1 and J usage is TRBJ2-1; 8 nucleotides agree with TRBD2. CDR3 size: 15 residues. J gave up 0 bases and V 7 bases, and 6 bases lay outside the gene matches. Germline CDR1 is SGHRS and CDR2 is YFSETQ. CDR3 sequence: CASSRGEGSYNEQFF. CDR3 bases: TGCGCCAGCTCGCGGGGGGAGGGCTCCTACAATGAGCAGTTCTTC. The full variable domain, completed using reference TRBV5-1 and TRBJ2-1, is KAGVTQTPRYLIKTRGQQVTLSCSPISGHRSVSWYQQTPGQGLQFLFEYFSETQRNKGNFPGRFSGRQFSNSRSEMNVSTLELGDSALYLCASSRGEGSYNEQFFGPGTRLTVL.

This clonotype has more than one count but fewer than ten. The genes are TRBV20-1 and TRBJ2-5; 8 bases agree with TRBD2. The CDR3 totals 15 residues. Germline values: CDR1 DFQATT, CDR2 SNEGSKA (reference sequence). The J segment lost 4 bases and the V segment lost 4 bases, leaving 11 bases of the junction unmatched. This CDR3 reads CSATRGGLNGETQYF. The CDR3 bases are TGCAGTGCTACACGGGGGGGCCTTAACGGAGAGACCCAGTACTTC.

The V call is TRBV6-1, the J call TRBJ2-1; TRBD1 or TRBD2 may be the D gene (5 bases each). The length of the CDR3 is 14 residues. The germline V gene encodes CDR1 MNHNS and CDR2 SASEGT. V lost 8 bases and J lost 4, with 15 bases in between. CDR3: CASYRGGTYNEQFF. The DNA of the CDR3 is TGTGCCAGCTATCGTGGGGGTACTTACAATGAGCAGTTCTTC.

The table lists this clonotype with a few counts. The CDR3 nucleotides read TGTGCCAGCAGTCCCTCGCCGGGACTCGACACAGATACGCAGTATTTT. Protein sequence: CASSPSPGLDTDTQYF. The rearrangement links TRBV12-3 or TRBV12-4 to TRBJ2-3; D perhaps matches TRBD2 (6 bases). The CDR3 is 16 amino acids. Trimming removed 5 bases at V and 2 bases at J, with 17 bases between.

At least ten counts were recorded for this clonotype. The J gene is TRBJ2-3, the V gene TRBV6-1; D is uncertain. This CDR3 region has 14 residues. The germline V gene encodes CDR1 MNHNS and CDR2 SASEGT. The germline V and J ends were trimmed by 2 bases and 3 bases, with 9 bases remaining between them. The CDR3 nucleotides read TGTGCCAGCAGTGAAAGTGGATTAACAGATACGCAGTATTTT. The encoded protein is CASSESGLTDTQYF.

This clonotype showed up just a few times. The chain combines TRBV5-1 with TRBJ1-4; D is uncertain. Trimming pared 0 bases from V and 3 bases from J, leaving 12 bases between. The CDR3 is 16 amino acids. CDR1 and CDR2 (germline): SGHRS, YFSETQ. CDR3 amino acids: CASSLVGYSPNEKLFF. CDR3 DNA: TGCGCCAGCAGCTTGGTGGGCTACTCACCTAATGAAAAACTGTTTTTT. Variable domain in full (rest from reference TRBV5-1 and TRBJ1-4): KAGVTQTPRYLIKTRGQQVTLSCSPISGHRSVSWYQQTPGQGLQFLFEYFSETQRNKGNFPGRFSGRQFSNSRSEMNVSTLELGDSALYLCASSLVGYSPNEKLFFGSGTQLSVL.

The rearrangement joins TRBV6-1 to TRBJ2-7; 8 positions match TRBD2. The CDR3 length is 13 residues. The trim removed 9 bases at V and 5 bases at J, leaving 9 bases unmatched. In germline, CDR1 is MNHNS, CDR2 SASEGT. The CDR3 sequence is CASRLSGSNEQYV. In DNA form, the CDR3 reads TGTGCCAGTAGACTGAGCGGGAGTAACGAGCAGTACGTC.

This clonotype was counted only a few times. This chain links TRBV5-1 with TRBJ1-1, with TRBD1 identical over 7 bases. The CDR3 runs 15 residues. Trimming at V came to 0 bases and at J to 5 bases, leaving 7 bases not matched to a gene. Germline V gives CDR1 SGHRS, CDR2 YFSETQ. CDR3: CASSLDGTDYTEAFF. The CDR3 nucleotides are TGCGCCAGCAGCTTGGACGGGACAGATTATACTGAAGCTTTCTTT.

In its sample, this clonotype was seen many times. This chain links TRBV3-1 with TRBJ2-1; TRBD2 agrees at 8 bases. Trimming cost V 3 bases and J 3 bases; bases outside gene matches: 1. The CDR3 totals 14 residues. CDR1 and CDR2 from the germline V gene are LGHDT and YNNKEL (reference sequence). The CDR3 region is CASSQGTSYNEQFF. The CDR3 DNA reads TGTGCCAGCAGCCAGGGGACTAGCTACAATGAGCAGTTCTTC.

This sequence joins TRBV24-1 and TRBJ1-2, with no clear D. This CDR3 has 13 residues. V was trimmed by 4 bases and J by 5 bases, leaving 10 bases between them. The germline gives CDR1 KGHDR, CDR2 SFDVKD. The CDR3 nucleotides are TGTGCCACCAGTGACCCGGTGGATTATGGCTACACCTTC. Its protein product is CATSDPVDYGYTF.

This clonotype was counted a few times. J is TRBJ1-1 and V is TRBV12-5; D may be TRBD1 (5 bases). The CDR3 has 17 residues. With 1 base removed from V and 0 bases from J, the gap between germline ends came to 15 bases. In germline, CDR1 is LGHNT, CDR2 FRNRAP. The CDR3 protein is CASGLAREGTMNTEAFF. CDR3 nucleotides: TGTGCTAGTGGTTTGGCCAGGGAGGGTACCATGAACACTGAAGCTTTCTTT.

This clonotype came up a few times. The CDR3 bases are TGTGCCAGCAGTGGGACGCCCCAGGGGCCCCAGCATTTT. Encoded protein: CASSGTPQGPQHF. The rearrangement uses TRBV7-6 and TRBJ1-5, with a tentative D call TRBD1 (5 bases). This CDR3 has 13 residues. V lost 6 bases to trimming and J lost 9 bases, with 15 bases between them. Germline values: CDR1 SGHVS, CDR2 FNYEAQ.

V gene TRBV4-1 combines with J gene TRBJ2-5, with unresolved D. Germline lookup yields CDR1 MGHRA and CDR2 YSYEKL. The CDR3 sequence is 13 residues long. The ends were cut back, 0 bases at V and 5 bases at J, with 7 bases in the middle. CDR3 protein: CASSQDPEETQYF. The DNA of the CDR3 is TGCGCCAGCAGCCAAGATCCTGAGGAGACCCAGTACTTC.